This T cell receptor beta chain appears in the sequencing data of a study of shared clonotypes between healthy human individuals. Germline V gene data show CDR1 as KGHSH and CDR2 as LQKENI. Trimming pared 2 bases from V and 2 bases from J, leaving 7 bases between. There are 14 residues in the CDR3. Concerning this clone itself: Other DNA sequences of this sample code for an identical CDR3.

Sequencing was performed with immunoSEQ multiplex PCR; in TCRdb, only in-frame clones are kept and a portion is missing. The sample has around 200,000 clones; 80% to 95% are singletons. This clonotype originated in a woman in her 30s in good health. The sequencing sample was made of naive CD4+ T cells sorted from blood. The subset: CD45RA+ positively selected. V is TRBV18 and J is TRBJ1-5; D uncertain. The CDR3: CASSPGIGNQPQHF. CDR3 DNA: TGTGCCAGCTCACCAGGGATTGGCAATCAGCCCCAGCATTTT. The full variable domain, in which reference TRBV18 and TRBJ1-5 provide the parts outside the CDR3, is NAGVMQNPRHLVRRRGQEARLRCSPMKGHSHVYWYRQLPEEGLKFMVYLQKENIIDESGMPKERFSAEFPKEGPSILRIQQVVRGDSAAYFCASSPGIGNQPQHFGDGTRLSIL.